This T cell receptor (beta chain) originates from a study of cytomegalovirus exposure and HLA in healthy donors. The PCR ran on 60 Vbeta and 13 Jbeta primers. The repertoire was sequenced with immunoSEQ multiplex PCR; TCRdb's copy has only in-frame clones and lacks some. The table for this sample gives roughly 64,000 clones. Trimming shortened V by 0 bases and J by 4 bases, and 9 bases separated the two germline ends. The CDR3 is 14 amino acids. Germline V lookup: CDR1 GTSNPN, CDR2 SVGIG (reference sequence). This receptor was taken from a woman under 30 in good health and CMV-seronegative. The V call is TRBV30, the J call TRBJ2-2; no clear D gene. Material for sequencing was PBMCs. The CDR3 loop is CAWSVLDITGELFF. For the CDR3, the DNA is TGTGCCTGGAGTGTACTTGACATCACCGGGGAGCTGTTTTTT.